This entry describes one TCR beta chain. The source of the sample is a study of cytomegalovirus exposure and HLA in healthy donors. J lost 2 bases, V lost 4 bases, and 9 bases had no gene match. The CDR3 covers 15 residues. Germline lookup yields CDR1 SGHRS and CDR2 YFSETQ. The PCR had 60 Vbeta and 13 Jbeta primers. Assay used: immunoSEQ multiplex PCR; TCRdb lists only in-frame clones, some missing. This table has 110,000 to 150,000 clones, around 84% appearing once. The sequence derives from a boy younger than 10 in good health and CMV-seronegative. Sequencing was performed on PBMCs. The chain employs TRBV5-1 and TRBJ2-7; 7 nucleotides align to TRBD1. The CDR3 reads CASSQDPQGAYEQYF. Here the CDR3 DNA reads TGCGCCAGCAGCCAAGATCCGCAGGGGGCCTACGAGCAGTACTTC.